Shown below are 8 T cell receptor beta chains from a single sample sequenced in a study of technical replicates of blood from several donors. The data were produced by immunoSEQ multiplex PCR, yet TCRdb's version contains in-frame clones alone and is incomplete. The sample yields fewer than 70,000 clones, around 84% seen once. Sequenced material: PBMCs. The receptor set was obtained from a human donor in good health. Some clones in this sample may be carry-over from other donors' samples.

This clone appeared a few times. This chain connects TRBV4-1 to TRBJ1-4, with unresolved D. Germline V gene lookup returns CDR1 MGHRA and CDR2 YSYEKL. The V end lost 6 bases, the J end lost 8 bases, and 16 bases lay between the germline ends. The CDR3 is 14 amino acids. The CDR3: CASSHWASVEKLFF. CDR3 DNA sequence: TGCGCCAGCAGTCACTGGGCTTCGGTGGAAAAACTGTTTTTT.

This chain joins TRBV5-6 and TRBJ2-5; 10 bases are a match to TRBD2. The CDR3 totals 15 residues. The V gene's germline CDR1 is SGHDT and CDR2 YYEEEE. J lost 2 bases, V lost 4 bases, and 5 bases had no gene match. CDR3 nucleotide sequence: TGTGCCAGCAGCACGACTAGCGGGCTACAAGAGACCCAGTACTTC. It codes for CASSTTSGLQETQYF.

This chain links TRBV7-9 with TRBJ1-4; D is possibly TRBD1 (5 bases). Trimming left V 3 bases short and J 0 bases short, with 8 bases between. The CDR3 spans 15 residues. Germline CDR1 reads SEHNR; CDR2 reads FQNEAQ (reference sequence). CDR3 residues: CASSFSQATNEKLFF. The CDR3 DNA is TGTGCCAGCAGCTTCTCACAGGCAACTAATGAAAAACTGTTTTTT.

The chain joins TRBV7-9 to TRBJ1-2; 8 positions agree with TRBD1. The CDR3 runs 13 residues. V shed 1 base and J 5 bases; nucleotides not matched to a gene: 0. Germline assignment: CDR1 SEHNR and CDR2 FQNEAQ (reference sequence). The CDR3 DNA reads as TGTGCCAGCAGCTTAGGACAGGGGTATGGCTACACCTTC. Residues: CASSLGQGYGYTF. The whole variable domain, filled in from reference TRBV7-9 and TRBJ1-2, reads DTGVSQNPRHKITKRGQNVTFRCDPISEHNRLYWYRQTLGQGPEFLTYFQNEAQLEKSRLLSDRFSAERPKGSFSTLEIQRTEQGDSAMYLCASSLGQGYGYTFGSGTRLTVV.

The gene calls are TRBV30 and TRBJ1-2; D uncertain. V dropped 0 bases and J dropped 6 bases, with 23 bases sitting between them. Per the germline V gene, CDR1 is GTSNPN and CDR2 is SVGIG (reference sequence). The CDR3 is 17 amino acids. The CDR3 is CAWSVPLRRSRLHGYTF. Here the CDR3 DNA reads TGTGCCTGGAGTGTACCCCTCCGACGGTCCAGGCTACATGGCTACACCTTC.

The rearrangement links TRBV7-3 to TRBJ2-7, with D possibly TRBD2 on 6 matching bases. Trimming stripped 1 base from V and 6 bases from J, with 13 bases between. Germline V gene data show CDR1 as SGHTA and CDR2 as FQGTGA. CDR3 length equals 14 residues. The CDR3 DNA reads TGTGCCAGCAGCTTAATACCCAACGGGGGCGAGCAGTACTTC. It encodes CASSLIPNGGEQYF.

The rearrangement joins TRBV7-2 to TRBJ2-3; D gene ambiguous. V lost 5 bases and J lost 2, with 5 bases in between. CDR1 and CDR2 from the germline V gene are SGHTA and FQGNSA. The CDR3 runs 12 residues. The CDR3 DNA sequence: TGTGCCAGCAGCATAAACACAGATACGCAGTATTTT. This encodes CASSINTDTQYF.

The chain's CDR3 is CASSLEVQSEAFF. DNA of the CDR3: TGTGCCAGCAGCTTAGAAGTACAGAGTGAAGCTTTCTTT. This chain joins TRBV7-6 and TRBJ1-1; D not resolved. The germline V gene encodes CDR1 SGHVS and CDR2 FNYEAQ. The CDR3 sequence is 13 residues long. Deletions cut 1 base from V and 7 bases from J, with 10 bases between.